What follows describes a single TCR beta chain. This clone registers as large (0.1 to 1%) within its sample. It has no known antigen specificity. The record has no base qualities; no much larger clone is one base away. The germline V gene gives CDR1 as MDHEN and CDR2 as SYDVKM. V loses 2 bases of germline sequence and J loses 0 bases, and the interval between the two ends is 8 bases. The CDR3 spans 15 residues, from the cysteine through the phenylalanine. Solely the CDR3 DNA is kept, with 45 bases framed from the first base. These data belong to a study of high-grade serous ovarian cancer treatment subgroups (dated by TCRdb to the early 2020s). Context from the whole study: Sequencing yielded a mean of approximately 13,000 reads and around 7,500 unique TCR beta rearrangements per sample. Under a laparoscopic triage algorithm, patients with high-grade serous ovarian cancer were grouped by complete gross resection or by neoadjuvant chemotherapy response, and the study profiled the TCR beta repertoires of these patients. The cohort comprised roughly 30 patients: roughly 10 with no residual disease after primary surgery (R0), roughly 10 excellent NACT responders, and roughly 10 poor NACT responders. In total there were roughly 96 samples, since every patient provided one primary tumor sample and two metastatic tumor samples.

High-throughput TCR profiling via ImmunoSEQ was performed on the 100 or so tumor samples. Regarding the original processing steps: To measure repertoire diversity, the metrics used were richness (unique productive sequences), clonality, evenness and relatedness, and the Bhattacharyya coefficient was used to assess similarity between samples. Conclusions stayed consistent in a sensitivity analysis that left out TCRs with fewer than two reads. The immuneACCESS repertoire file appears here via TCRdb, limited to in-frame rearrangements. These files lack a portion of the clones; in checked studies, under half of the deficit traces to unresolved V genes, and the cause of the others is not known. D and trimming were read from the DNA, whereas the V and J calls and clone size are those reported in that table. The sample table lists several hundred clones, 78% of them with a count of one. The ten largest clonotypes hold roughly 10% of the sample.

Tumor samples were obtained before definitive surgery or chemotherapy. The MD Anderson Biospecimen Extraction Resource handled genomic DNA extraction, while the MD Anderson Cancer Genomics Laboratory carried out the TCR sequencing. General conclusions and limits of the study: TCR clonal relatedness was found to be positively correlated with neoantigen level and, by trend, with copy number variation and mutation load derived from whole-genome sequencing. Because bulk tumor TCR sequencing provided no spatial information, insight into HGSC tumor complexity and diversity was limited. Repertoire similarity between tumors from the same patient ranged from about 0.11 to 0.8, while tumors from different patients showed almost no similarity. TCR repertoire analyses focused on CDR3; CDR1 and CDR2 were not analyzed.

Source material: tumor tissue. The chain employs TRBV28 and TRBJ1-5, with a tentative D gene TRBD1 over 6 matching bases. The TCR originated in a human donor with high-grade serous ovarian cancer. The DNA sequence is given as TGTGCCAGCAGTTTACAGGGGCATAGCAATCAGCCCCAGCATTTT. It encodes CASSLQGHSNQPQHF. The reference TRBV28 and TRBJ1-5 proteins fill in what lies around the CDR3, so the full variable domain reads DVKVTQSSRYLVKRTGEKVFLECVQDMDHENMFWYRQDPGLGLRLIYFSYDVKMKEKGDIPEGYSVSREKKERFSLILESASTNQTSMYLCASSLQGHSNQPQHFGDGTRLSIL.